This entry lists 31 T cell receptor beta chains sequenced from one sample in a study of T-cell reconstitution after alpha-beta-depleted transplantation in children (TCRdb year 2016). In light of the paper, this sample's treatment or condition label describes: allogeneic hematopoietic cell transplantation with graft depleted of TCRalphabeta T cells and CD19 B cells. The library came from PCR. This sample was sequenced with an Illumina HiSeq 2500. Molecular barcoding was employed in the preparation of TCR libraries, with unique molecular identifiers being used to normalize TCRbeta repertoire quantification. The public reads were reanalyzed by TCRdb: fastp trimming at Q25, MiXCR alignment, in-frame beta chains only. All rows with the same CDR3 protein become a single entry with the most common DNA and genes. The sample data list some 450,000 distinct CDR3 sequences, and 43% of these were observed just once. 27% of the sample is in the top ten clones.

The sample consisted of PBMCs, taken before TCRalphabeta/CD19-depleted stem cell transplant. The receptors were sampled from a girl under 10 years old with aplastic anemia, due to receive a stem cell transplant.

Written as DNA, the CDR3 is TGTGCCAGCAGCCAGTCGGGGTATAGCAATCAGCCCCAGCATTTT. Protein: CASSQSGYSNQPQHF. This sequence joins TRBV11-2 and TRBJ1-5, with D unresolved. CDR3 length equals 15 residues. Deletions cut 5 bases from V and 0 bases from J, with 11 bases between. Germline CDR1 and CDR2: SGHAT and FQNNGV.

V usage is TRBV7-8 and J usage is TRBJ2-2; 7 nucleotides align to TRBD2. Germline assignment: CDR1 SGHVS and CDR2 FQNEAQ. V lost 5 bases and J lost 6; bases outside the gene matches: 9. The CDR3 has 15 amino acids. The CDR3 is CASSHGLVSSGELFF. The CDR3 DNA reads as TGTGCCAGCAGCCATGGACTAGTCTCCTCCGGGGAGCTGTTTTTT.

This clonotype was detected only once. CDR3 region: CASSETHPGGQPQHF. CDR3 DNA sequence: TGTGCCAGCAGTGAAACGCACCCTGGGGGTCAGCCCCAGCATTTT. The rearrangement joins TRBV2 to TRBJ1-5; D perhaps matches TRBD1 (5 bases). V was cut by 2 bases and J by 6 bases, with 14 bases left in between. The CDR3 consists of 15 residues. The V gene's germline CDR1 is SNHLY and CDR2 FYNNEI.

The chain has TRBV15 and TRBJ1-5; TRBD1 aligns across 11 bases. The junction had 8 bases not matched to a gene; V was cut back by 7 bases and J by 3 bases. Germline CDR1 LNHNV, CDR2 YYDKDF (reference sequence). The CDR3 contains 16 residues. In nucleotides, the CDR3 is TGTGCCACCACCTCGGACAGGGGGCTCCTCAATCAGCCCCAGCATTTT. This sequence encodes CATTSDRGLLNQPQHF.

This rearrangement joins TRBV6-1 to TRBJ1-1; D uncertain. Trimming removed 6 bases from V and 5 bases from J, with 13 bases in between. This CDR3 contains 13 residues. Germline V gene sequence: CDR1 MNHNS, CDR2 SASEGT. CDR3 sequence: CASSPTPRTEAFF. In DNA, the CDR3 is TGTGCCAGCAGCCCAACACCTCGGACTGAAGCTTTCTTT.

This clonotype was seen at least ten times. The V and J genes are TRBV9 and TRBJ1-4, with D unresolved. The ends were cut back, 1 base at V and 1 base at J, with 8 bases in the middle. Germline-derived CDR1 and CDR2 are SGDLS and YYNGEE. The CDR3 has 15 residues. The CDR3, as DNA: TGTGCCAGCAGCGTATCGACGATAACTAATGAAAAACTGTTTTTT. Translation: CASSVSTITNEKLFF. The full variable domain, completed using reference TRBV9 and TRBJ1-4, is DSGVTQTPKHLITATGQRVTLRCSPRSGDLSVYWYQQSLDQGLQFLIQYYNGEERAKGNILERFSAQQFPDLHSELNLSSLELGDSALYFCASSVSTITNEKLFFGSGTQLSVL.

CDR3 sequence: CASSAGEAYEQYF. DNA for the CDR3: TGCGCCAGCAGCGCAGGGGAAGCCTACGAGCAGTACTTC. The chain is built from TRBV5-1 and TRBJ2-7; tentative D call: TRBD1 (6 bases). V was shortened by 4 bases and J by 2 bases, with 10 bases between the two germline ends. The length of the CDR3 is 13 residues. Germline CDR1 and CDR2: SGHRS and YFSETQ. Combining the CDR3 with reference TRBV5-1 and TRBJ2-7 gives the whole variable domain KAGVTQTPRYLIKTRGQQVTLSCSPISGHRSVSWYQQTPGQGLQFLFEYFSETQRNKGNFPGRFSGRQFSNSRSEMNVSTLELGDSALYLCASSAGEAYEQYFGPGTRLTVT.

This chain connects TRBV6-5 to TRBJ2-7; D call uncertain. Trimming removed 2 bases at V and 6 bases at J, with 14 bases between. This CDR3 region has 14 residues. Germline V gene lookup returns CDR1 MNHEY and CDR2 SVGAGI. The CDR3 spells CASSYQWVNGEQYF. CDR3 in DNA: TGTGCCAGCAGTTACCAGTGGGTAAACGGCGAGCAGTACTTC.

This clonotype was observed a single time. V usage is TRBV20-1 and J usage is TRBJ2-1, with no clear D. The CDR3 consists of 13 residues. Trimming shortened V by 2 bases and J by 1 base, and 6 bases separated the two germline ends. CDR1 is DFQATT and CDR2 is SNEGSKA in the germline V gene (reference sequence). The CDR3 spells CSARMGSYNEQFF. The CDR3 bases are TGCAGTGCTAGAATGGGATCCTACAATGAGCAGTTCTTC.

This clonotype turned up a few times. The chain combines TRBV4-2 with TRBJ1-4; D not certain. Germline CDR1 reads LGHNA; CDR2 reads YNFKEQ. The CDR3 extends over 14 amino acids. V lost 3 bases and J 3 bases, leaving 8 bases between the germline ends. The CDR3 sequence is CASSQEGPNEKLFF. DNA for the CDR3: TGTGCCAGCAGCCAGGAGGGCCCTAATGAAAAACTGTTTTTT.

This clonotype was observed at least ten times. J is TRBJ2-1 and V is TRBV29-1; 8 bases map to TRBD2. Germline CDR1 is SQVTM and CDR2 is ANQGSEA. Trimming removed 6 bases from V and 4 bases from J; junction bases left unmatched: 11. The length of the CDR3 is 15 residues. The CDR3 nucleotides are TGCAGCGTGGCAATCGTCGGGGGGGGTTACAATGAGCAGTTCTTC. It is translated as CSVAIVGGGYNEQFF.

This clonotype came up a few times. The chain joins TRBV27 to TRBJ2-7, with D hard to call. Germline CDR1 and CDR2: MNHEY and SMNVEV (reference sequence). The CDR3 totals 15 residues. The V gene lost 5 bases and the J gene lost 2 bases, with 16 bases spanning the gap. CDR3 sequence reads: CASSPRVGLTYEQYF. The CDR3 DNA is TGTGCCAGCAGTCCCCGGGTGGGTTTAACCTACGAGCAGTACTTC.

CDR3 sequence reads: CASSSLGLAGASYEQYF. CDR3 nucleotides: TGTGCCAGCAGTTCCCTAGGACTAGCGGGGGCATCATACGAGCAGTACTTC. V gene TRBV27 combines with J gene TRBJ2-7; TRBD2 matches at 13 bases. The CDR3 totals 17 residues. The V gene's germline CDR1 is MNHEY and CDR2 SMNVEV (reference sequence). J gave up 4 bases and V 4 bases, and 10 bases lay outside the gene matches.

This clonotype has a count of ten or more. The chain combines TRBV20-1 with TRBJ2-5, with 12 bases fitting TRBD2. With 6 bases clipped from V and 3 bases from J, the junction kept 14 bases outside the gene matches. The CDR3 is 17 amino acids. Germline V gene data show CDR1 as DFQATT and CDR2 as SNEGSKA (reference sequence). The DNA for the CDR3 is TGCAGTGCCACCGCCCCCGGGACTAGCGGGTTTGAAGAGACCCAGTACTTC. Amino acids: CSATAPGTSGFEETQYF.

This clonotype was seen repeatedly, ten times or more. The rearrangement links TRBV6-5 to TRBJ2-1; D unclear. The CDR3 runs to 14 residues. Germline CDR1 MNHEY, CDR2 SVGAGI. V lost 0 bases, J lost 4 bases, and 7 bases lay in between. CDR3 nucleotides: TGTGCCAGCAGTTACTCTACAGCATACAATGAGCAGTTCTTC. Translated: CASSYSTAYNEQFF.

The chain couples TRBV19 to TRBJ2-2; perhaps TRBD1 as D (6 bases). Germline CDR1 LNHDA, CDR2 SQIVND (reference sequence). V dropped 7 bases and J dropped 1 base, with 10 bases sitting between them. The CDR3 length is 14 residues. The CDR3 bases are TGTGCCAGTAACCCGGGACAGAACACCGGGGAGCTGTTTTTT. Translated, it gives CASNPGQNTGELFF. The complete variable domain, with remaining parts taken from reference TRBV19 and TRBJ2-2, reads DGGITQSPKYLFRKEGQNVTLSCEQNLNHDAMYWYRQDPGQGLRLIYYSQIVNDFQKGDIAEGYSVSREKKESFPLTVTSAQKNPTAFYLCASNPGQNTGELFFGEGSRLTVL.

The chain recombines TRBV6-5 with TRBJ2-5, with 11 bases identical to TRBD1. The length of the CDR3 is 15 residues. CDR1 and CDR2 (germline): MNHEY, SVGAGI. V dropped 5 bases and J dropped 3; count of bases not matched to a gene: 5. Here the CDR3 reads CASSRTGGREETQYF. CDR3 nucleotide sequence: TGTGCCAGCAGTAGGACAGGGGGCCGGGAAGAGACCCAGTACTTC.

This clonotype was seen ten or more times. The chain employs TRBV19 and TRBJ2-2; unclear D gene. CDR1 LNHDA and CDR2 SQIVND come from the germline V gene (reference sequence). With 7 bases removed from V and 5 bases from J, the gap between germline ends came to 8 bases. The CDR3 is made up of 12 amino acids. The CDR3 spells CASNRQTGELFF. CDR3 coding DNA: TGTGCCAGTAATCGTCAGACCGGGGAGCTGTTTTTT.

The rearrangement links TRBV5-1 to TRBJ2-5; maybe TRBD1 (5 bases). Between the trimmed V and J ends, which lost 6 bases and 5 bases, there was a span of 17 bases. Germline assignment: CDR1 SGHRS and CDR2 YFSETQ. The length of the CDR3 is 14 residues. CDR3 DNA sequence: TGCGCCAGCAACCACAGATCAGGGTCGGAGACCCAGTACTTC. As protein: CASNHRSGSETQYF.

The V and J genes are TRBV6-5 and TRBJ2-3; 10 bases are shared with TRBD2. Germline V gene sequence: CDR1 MNHEY, CDR2 SVGAGI. The CDR3 sequence is 15 residues long. With 0 bases clipped from V and 4 bases from J, the junction kept 1 base outside the gene matches. CDR3 DNA: TGTGCCAGCAGTTACTCAGGACTAGCGGCAGATACGCAGTATTTT. Translated, it gives CASSYSGLAADTQYF.

This clonotype showed up just a few times. This chain links TRBV11-2 with TRBJ2-7; D might be TRBD1 (5 bases). The germline V gene has CDR1 SGHAT and CDR2 FQNNGV. The CDR3 extends over 14 amino acids. V gave up 5 bases and J gave up 5 bases, with 16 bases separating them. This CDR3 is CASSQSTVYHEQYF. The CDR3 nucleotides are TGTGCCAGCAGCCAATCGACAGTTTATCACGAGCAGTACTTC.

The chain joins TRBV20-1 to TRBJ2-5; 8 nucleotides agree with TRBD1. The CDR3 is made up of 16 amino acids. Germline V gene sequence: CDR1 DFQATT, CDR2 SNEGSKA (reference sequence). Losses at the gene ends were 1 base for V and 2 bases for J; bases not matched to a gene: 9. The CDR3 sequence: CSARGEGQEKQETQYF. The CDR3 DNA sequence: TGCAGTGCTAGAGGCGAGGGACAGGAAAAACAAGAGACCCAGTACTTC.

V is TRBV20-1 and J is TRBJ2-7; D may be TRBD1 (5 bases). The CDR3 sequence is 13 residues long. CDR1 DFQATT and CDR2 SNEGSKA come from the germline V gene (reference sequence). The germline V and J ends were trimmed by 3 bases and 2 bases, with 11 bases remaining between them. The CDR3 DNA follows: TGCAGTGCTAGTGCCAGGGAAACCTACGAGCAGTACTTC. Amino acids: CSASARETYEQYF.

This rearrangement joins TRBV4-1 to TRBJ1-5; 7 nucleotides match TRBD1. Germline loops: CDR1 MGHRA, CDR2 YSYEKL. Trimming at V came to 1 base and at J to 4 bases, leaving 13 bases not matched to a gene. The CDR3 totals 18 residues. CDR3 protein: CASSQGEGAGGGNQPQHF. CDR3 coding DNA: TGCGCCAGCAGCCAAGGAGAGGGGGCCGGGGGCGGGAATCAGCCCCAGCATTTT.

The chain couples TRBV28 to TRBJ2-2, with no clear D. The V end was cut by 7 bases, the J end by 2 bases, with 8 bases between. The CDR3 length is 13 residues. The germline gives CDR1 MDHEN, CDR2 SYDVKM. Written as DNA, the CDR3 is TGTGCCAGCATCCGGGTAAACACCGGGGAGCTGTTTTTT. This codes for CASIRVNTGELFF. The full variable domain, in which reference TRBV28 and TRBJ2-2 provide the parts outside the CDR3, is DVKVTQSSRYLVKRTGEKVFLECVQDMDHENMFWYRQDPGLGLRLIYFSYDVKMKEKGDIPEGYSVSREKKERFSLILESASTNQTSMYLCASIRVNTGELFFGEGSRLTVL.

V gene TRBV25-1 combines with J gene TRBJ1-5, with D hard to call. The germline gives CDR1 MGHDK, CDR2 SYGVNS. The CDR3 is 13 residues long. V lost 3 bases and J lost 7, with 10 bases in between. The CDR3 coding sequence is TGTGCCAGCAGTGAGAGGGCAGACCAGCCCCAGCATTTT. This encodes CASSERADQPQHF.

This clonotype came up many times. J is TRBJ2-4 and V is TRBV12-3 or TRBV12-4; D is unclear. There are 12 residues in the CDR3. Trimming cost V 3 bases and J 7 bases, with 7 bases left between them. The CDR3 region has the DNA TGTGCCAGCAGTTTCTACGGCAACATTCAGTACTTC. The encoded protein is CASSFYGNIQYF.

This chain connects TRBV6-1 to TRBJ2-2, with no clear D. Per germline, CDR1 MNHNS and CDR2 SASEGT. Trimming removed 6 bases at V and 7 bases at J, with 12 bases between. The CDR3 runs 13 residues. This CDR3 is CASRSGLYGELFF. The DNA of the CDR3 is TGTGCCAGCAGGAGTGGTTTATACGGGGAGCTGTTTTTT.

The genes are TRBV5-1 and TRBJ2-7, with D unresolved. Germline V lookup: CDR1 SGHRS, CDR2 YFSETQ. V dropped 0 bases and J dropped 2 bases, with 6 bases sitting between them. The CDR3 is 13 amino acids. CDR3 sequence: CASSLDLPYEQYF. CDR3 coding DNA: TGCGCCAGCAGCTTGGATCTCCCCTACGAGCAGTACTTC.

In this sample, this clonotype turned up once. This chain uses TRBV29-1 with TRBJ2-5, with D unclear. CDR1 and CDR2 from the germline V gene are SQVTM and ANQGSEA. V lost 2 bases, J lost 4 bases, and 11 bases lay in between. The CDR3 is 13 residues long. CDR3 in amino acids: CSVEFDWGETQYF. CDR3 coding DNA: TGCAGCGTTGAATTCGACTGGGGAGAGACCCAGTACTTC.

Here the CDR3 reads CASSYRGGANVLTF. For the CDR3, the DNA is TGTGCCAGCAGTTACAGGGGGGGGGCCAACGTCCTGACTTTC. This rearrangement joins TRBV27 to TRBJ2-6; TRBD1 agrees at 8 bases. The CDR3 runs to 14 residues. Germline V gene data show CDR1 as MNHEY and CDR2 as SMNVEV (reference sequence). J was trimmed by 4 bases and V by 4 bases; bases with no gene match: 0. Filled out from reference TRBV27 and TRBJ2-6, the complete variable domain reads EAQVTQNPRYLITVTGKKLTVTCSQNMNHEYMSWYRQDPGLGLRQIYYSMNVEVTDKGDVPEGYKVSRKEKRNFPLILESPSPNQTSLYFCASSYRGGANVLTFGAGSRLTVL.